These T cell receptor beta chains were read from a single sample in a study of siplizumab effects on memory and regulatory T cells. Using immunoSEQ multiplex PCR, the repertoire was profiled, and TCRdb retains in-frame clones only, with some absent. The sample carries approximately 90,000 clones, around 94% recorded once. Input material: non-Treg CD4+ T cells sorted from blood. The receptors here all came from a human donor in good health. Each CDR3 is given with its conserved first and last residue. A D gene is named only where the DNA matches it firmly. Size is omitted from some rows. Given values are once, few, many or a class for expanded clones.

clone_size	j_call	d_call	v_call	cdr3_nt	cdr3_aa
NA	TRBJ1-4	NA	TRBV6-1	TGTGCCAGCAGTTGGGGTGCGGAAAAACTGTTTTTT	CASSWGAEKLFF
NA	TRBJ2-2	TRBD2	TRBV6-5	TGTGCCAGCAGTCCCGAGGTAGCGGGACACGGGGAGCTGTTTTTT	CASSPEVAGHGELFF
NA	TRBJ1-6	TRBD1	TRBV30	TGTGCCTGGAGTGTAGGGGGACAGGGTATATCACCCCTCCACTTT	CAWSVGGQGISPLHF
NA	TRBJ2-5	NA	TRBV6-5	TGTGCCAGCAGTCCAGGGAGAGAGACCCAGTACTTC	CASSPGRETQYF
NA	TRBJ1-2	TRBD1	TRBV30	TGTGCCTGGGCTCCGGACAGGGGCTATGGCTACACCTTC	CAWAPDRGYGYTF
NA	TRBJ1-1	NA	TRBV6-5	TGTGCCAGCAGATTCACGGGACGGCCAAACACTGAAGCTTTCTTT	CASRFTGRPNTEAFF
NA	TRBJ2-1	TRBD2	TRBV5-1	TGCGCCAGCAGCTTGCCGGGACTAGCCTCCAATGAGCAGTTCTTC	CASSLPGLASNEQFF
NA	TRBJ1-2	TRBD1	TRBV5-4	TGTGCCAGCAGCTTGAAGACAGGGGTACTTAACTATGGCTACACCTTC	CASSLKTGVLNYGYTF
NA	TRBJ1-5	NA	TRBV9	TGTGCCAGCAGCGGGACCGCTAGCAATCAGCCCCAGCATTTT	CASSGTASNQPQHF
NA	TRBJ2-5	NA	TRBV7-7	TGTGCTAGCAGCTTAACTGGAACCCAAGGGACCCAGTACTTC	CASSLTGTQGTQYF
NA	TRBJ1-3	TRBD1	TRBV6-5	TGTGCCAGCCGCTTGGCGACAGGGCCTGGAAACACCATATATTTT	CASRLATGPGNTIYF
NA	TRBJ2-7	NA	TRBV5-4	TGTGCCAGCAGCTCCAGGACCGTTCACGGGCAGTACTTC	CASSSRTVHGQYF
NA	TRBJ2-6	TRBD1	TRBV5-4	TGTGCCAGCAGCTTGGGGGTACAGGGGGCGGGCGGGGCCAACGTCCTGACTTTC	CASSLGVQGAGGANVLTF
NA	TRBJ2-2	NA	TRBV7-3	TGTGCCAGCAGCCGATTACCTAGCCGGGAGCTGTTTTTT	CASSRLPSRELFF
NA	TRBJ1-5	NA	TRBV30	TGTGCCTGGAGTGGGAGGAGCAATCAGCCCCAGCATTTT	CAWSGRSNQPQHF
few	TRBJ2-3	NA	TRBV7-2	TGTGCCAGCAGCTTAGCCGATACGCAGTATTTT	CASSLADTQYF
NA	TRBJ1-1	TRBD1	TRBV18	TGTGCCAGCTCACCCCAGGACAGGGGGGCCACTGAAGCTTTCTTT	CASSPQDRGATEAFF
NA	TRBJ2-1	NA	TRBV19	TGTGCCAGTAGTATAAACGGTCTAGCCGTTTACAATGAGCAGTTCTTC	CASSINGLAVYNEQFF
NA	TRBJ1-1	TRBD1	TRBV15	TGTGCCACCAGCGCCGGACAGGGGAATGAAGCTTTCTTT	CATSAGQGNEAFF
NA	TRBJ2-7	NA	TRBV5-5	TGTGCCAGCAGCTTGGGACGGGACCCCTTCTGGGAGCAGTACTTC	CASSLGRDPFWEQYF
once	TRBJ2-3	TRBD2	TRBV9	TGTGCCAGCAGCGTAGATACGGGAGGGGATACGCAGTATTTT	CASSVDTGGDTQYF
NA	TRBJ2-7	TRBD1	TRBV7-9	TGTGCCAGCAGCTTAGGGGGGACAGCCCGCTACGAGCAGTACTTC	CASSLGGTARYEQYF
NA	TRBJ2-1	TRBD2	TRBV5-6	TGTGCCAGCAGCCCGGGGGCAGCGGGAGAACTAGATGAGCAGTTCTTC	CASSPGAAGELDEQFF
NA	TRBJ2-2	NA	TRBV9	TGTGCCAGCAGCGTACTACAGGGTAACACCGGGGAGCTGTTTTTT	CASSVLQGNTGELFF